Below are 27 T cell receptor beta chains sequenced from a single sample in a study of CD8+ T cells in alopecia areata. Treatment here: oral pan-JAK inhibitor, 5-10 mg twice daily. In each case, RNA was isolated and then reverse transcribed into cDNA as the sequencing template. Data came from immunoSEQ multiplex PCR; TCRdb stores just in-frame clones and leaves some out. The data contain about 270,000 clones, 60% of them singletons. The sequencing here drew on CD4+ T cells sorted from blood, taken around week 53, from a patient treated with tofacitinib. The receptors derive from a human donor with alopecia areata.

In this sample, this clone turned up a few times. The V gene is TRBV5-1, the J gene TRBJ2-6; perhaps TRBD1 as D (6 bases). The germline V gene encodes CDR1 SGHRS and CDR2 YFSETQ. The V end was cut by 4 bases, the J end by 0 bases, with 11 bases between. CDR3 size: 16 residues. CDR3 loop: CASSMTGNSGANVLTF. The CDR3 coding sequence is TGCGCCAGCAGCATGACAGGAAACTCTGGGGCCAACGTCCTGACTTTC. Full variable domain (outside the CDR3, taken from reference TRBV5-1 and TRBJ2-6): KAGVTQTPRYLIKTRGQQVTLSCSPISGHRSVSWYQQTPGQGLQFLFEYFSETQRNKGNFPGRFSGRQFSNSRSEMNVSTLELGDSALYLCASSMTGNSGANVLTFGAGSRLTVL.

J is TRBJ1-6 and V is TRBV6-1, with D hard to call. The V and J ends lost 0 bases and 0 bases respectively, with 6 bases between them. The germline V gene encodes CDR1 MNHNS and CDR2 SASEGT. The CDR3 is 16 residues long. DNA of the CDR3: TGTGCCAGCAGTGAAGCGTATTCCTCCTATAATTCACCCCTCCACTTT. Translation gives CASSEAYSSYNSPLHF.

The chain carries TRBV18 and TRBJ1-2; D might be TRBD1 (5 bases). The CDR3 is 14 residues long. Germline loops: CDR1 KGHSH, CDR2 LQKENI. Trimming cost V 5 bases and J 8 bases, with 18 bases left between them. CDR3 bases: TGTGCCAGCTCAGTTTCCCGCAGGGATGGCGGCTACACCTTC. Translation: CASSVSRRDGGYTF. Supplemented by reference TRBV18 and TRBJ1-2, the full variable domain reads NAGVMQNPRHLVRRRGQEARLRCSPMKGHSHVYWYRQLPEEGLKFMVYLQKENIIDESGMPKERFSAEFPKEGPSILRIQQVVRGDSAAYFCASSVSRRDGGYTFGSGTRLTVV.

V and J are TRBV5-1 and TRBJ2-5, with a possible D match to TRBD2 (6 bases). The CDR3 has 14 residues. Germline CDR1 SGHRS, CDR2 YFSETQ. Trimming took off 8 bases at V and 5 bases at J, with 19 bases between the two ends. The CDR3 DNA sequence: TGCGCCAGTAGGGACTCCTTCGGACGGGAGACCCAGTACTTC. Translating it yields CASRDSFGRETQYF.

The V and J genes are TRBV7-3 and TRBJ1-3; no firm D call. Germline V gene data show CDR1 as SGHTA and CDR2 as FQGTGA. The CDR3 consists of 14 residues. V gave up 5 bases and J gave up 0 bases, with 8 bases separating them. The CDR3 is CASSHPGSGNTIYF. CDR3 coding DNA: TGTGCCAGCAGCCACCCTGGCTCTGGAAACACCATATATTTT.

The V gene is TRBV4-1, the J gene TRBJ2-1; D may correspond to TRBD1 or TRBD2 (5 bases each). The CDR3 runs 16 residues. The germline gives CDR1 MGHRA, CDR2 YSYEKL. The ends were cut back, 2 bases at V and 3 bases at J, with 14 bases in the middle. CDR3 in DNA: TGCGCCAGCAGCCAAATCTCCGGGACGGACTACAATGAGCAGTTCTTC. It encodes CASSQISGTDYNEQFF.

The rearrangement joins TRBV30 to TRBJ1-6; no clear D gene. CDR1 and CDR2 from the germline V gene are GTSNPN and SVGIG (reference sequence). V shed 0 bases and J shed 9 bases, with 21 bases lying between them. The CDR3 extends over 17 amino acids. CDR3 sequence: CAWSVGPARGSGSPLHF. As DNA, the CDR3 is TGTGCCTGGAGTGTCGGGCCCGCGCGGGGAAGTGGTTCACCCCTCCACTTT.

The chain links TRBV6-6 to TRBJ2-4; D uncertain. Trimming took off 6 bases at V and 0 bases at J, with 12 bases between the two ends. The CDR3 extends over 15 amino acids. Germline V gene sequence: CDR1 MNHNY, CDR2 SVGAGI (reference sequence). CDR3 DNA: TGTGCCAGCAGGCCCGGTAGAATAGCCAAAAACATTCAGTACTTC. Amino acids: CASRPGRIAKNIQYF.

This clone was seen just once. This chain uses TRBV25-1 with TRBJ2-5; TRBD1 agrees at 9 bases. This CDR3 contains 16 residues. Germline V gene sequence: CDR1 MGHDK, CDR2 SYGVNS. The ends lost 0 bases at V and 5 bases at J; junction bases unmatched: 7. The CDR3 DNA follows: TGTGCCAGCAGTGAATATCAGGGACAGGGCCTCGAGACCCAGTACTTC. Encoded protein: CASSEYQGQGLETQYF.

The chain recombines TRBV9 with TRBJ1-2, with 10 bases fitting TRBD1. Germline CDR1 reads SGDLS; CDR2 reads YYNGEE. The CDR3 length is 13 residues. J was trimmed by 7 bases and V by 4 bases; bases with no gene match: 4. CDR3 region: CASSRDRGLGYTF. The CDR3 DNA reads TGTGCCAGCAGCCGGGACAGGGGACTTGGCTACACCTTC.

The chain recombines TRBV5-4 with TRBJ2-7; D might be TRBD1 (6 bases). V lost 0 bases, J lost 7 bases, and 14 bases lay in between. Germline V CDR1 and CDR2: SGHNT, YYREEE (reference sequence). The length of the CDR3 is 14 residues. The CDR3 DNA is TGTGCCAGCAGCTTGGAACAGGGTGCCGGGGAGCAGTACTTC. It translates to CASSLEQGAGEQYF.

V is TRBV30 and J is TRBJ2-3; 7 nucleotides agree with TRBD2. In germline, CDR1 is GTSNPN, CDR2 SVGIG (reference sequence). The CDR3 length is 15 residues. V lost 1 base and J lost 6; bases outside the gene matches: 10. The CDR3 reads CAWSERGLPLDTQYF. CDR3 DNA sequence: TGTGCCTGGAGTGAGCGGGGACTACCCCTGGATACGCAGTATTTT.

This clone appeared a few times. Other DNA sequences in this specimen translate into the identical CDR3. This chain connects TRBV29-1 to TRBJ2-7, with a weak D call TRBD1 (5 bases). Per the germline V gene, CDR1 is SQVTM and CDR2 is ANQGSEA. The CDR3 consists of 11 residues. Trimming stripped 4 bases from V and 1 base from J, with 5 bases between. The CDR3 nucleotides read TGCAGCGTTGGACAGTCCTACGAGCAGTACTTC. Translating gives CSVGQSYEQYF.

The chain couples TRBV25-1 to TRBJ1-4; D is ambiguous. V lost 4 bases, J lost 10 bases, and 10 bases lay in between. This CDR3 contains 12 residues. Germline lookup yields CDR1 MGHDK and CDR2 SYGVNS. The CDR3 protein is CASSAPSGKLFF. The CDR3 DNA follows: TGTGCCAGCAGTGCCCCATCAGGAAAACTGTTTTTT.

The rearrangement joins TRBV6-5 to TRBJ2-1; possible D gene TRBD2, 6 bases. The V end lost 6 bases, the J end lost 0 bases, and 12 bases lay between the germline ends. Germline V gives CDR1 MNHEY, CDR2 SVGAGI. The CDR3 is made up of 15 amino acids. The CDR3 spells CASSPVGGSYNEQFF. The CDR3 region has the DNA TGTGCCAGCAGCCCGGTGGGGGGCTCCTACAATGAGCAGTTCTTC.

This clone has a handful of counts. For the CDR3, the DNA is TGTGCCTTCAACTACAGGGGGAACACTGAAGCTTTCTTT. It is translated as CAFNYRGNTEAFF. The chain links TRBV30 to TRBJ1-1; 7 bases fit TRBD1. With V trimmed by 7 bases and J by 1 base, 6 bases remained unmatched. The germline V gene encodes CDR1 GTSNPN and CDR2 SVGIG (reference sequence). This CDR3 is built from 13 residues.

The chain is built from TRBV30 and TRBJ1-2; D unclear. Per germline, CDR1 GTSNPN and CDR2 SVGIG (reference sequence). The CDR3 runs to 13 residues. The V end was cut by 2 bases, the J end by 2 bases, with 9 bases between. The CDR3 loop is CAWSFRGNYGYTF. DNA of the CDR3: TGTGCCTGGAGTTTTCGGGGAAACTATGGCTACACCTTC.

This clone has just one count. This rearrangement joins TRBV30 to TRBJ2-7; 10 bases fit TRBD2. Germline CDR1 is GTSNPN and CDR2 is SVGIG (reference sequence). J gave up 6 bases and V 3 bases, and 8 bases lay outside the gene matches. This CDR3 contains 14 residues. CDR3 amino acids: CAWSILAGAVEQYF. The CDR3 DNA sequence: TGTGCCTGGAGCATCCTAGCGGGGGCGGTCGAGCAGTACTTC.

The chain carries TRBV29-1 and TRBJ2-1; TRBD1 is a possible D gene (6 bases). Germline-derived CDR1 and CDR2 are SQVTM and ANQGSEA. Deletions cut 3 bases from V and 3 bases from J, with 9 bases between. CDR3 length: 13 amino acids. CDR3 region: CSVEGAYYNEQFF. The CDR3, as DNA: TGCAGCGTTGAGGGGGCCTACTACAATGAGCAGTTCTTC.

V gene TRBV25-1 combines with J gene TRBJ2-7; D remains ambiguous. Looked up from germline, CDR1 is MGHDK and CDR2 is SYGVNS. The CDR3 is 11 residues long. Trimming removed 5 bases at V and 4 bases at J, with 6 bases between. Here the CDR3 reads CASSLRYEQYF. CDR3 in DNA: TGTGCCAGCAGTCTCCGGTACGAGCAGTACTTC.

This clone was counted a few times. The J gene is TRBJ2-2, the V gene TRBV29-1; D is perhaps TRBD2 (7 bases). The CDR3 runs 14 residues. Germline CDR1 SQVTM, CDR2 ANQGSEA. Trimming removed 7 bases at V and 1 base at J, with 13 bases between. DNA of the CDR3: TGCAGCGCCGGACTAGGGGGGAACACCGGGGAGCTGTTTTTT. Its translation is CSAGLGGNTGELFF.

V is TRBV2 and J is TRBJ1-2; D uncertain. Germline assignment: CDR1 SNHLY and CDR2 FYNNEI. Trimming took 6 bases from V and 6 from J, leaving 20 bases between them. This CDR3 has 15 residues. The CDR3 nucleotides read TGTGCCAGCAGCCTGACCCTGGTCATAGGTAATGGCTACACCTTC. As protein: CASSLTLVIGNGYTF.

This chain connects TRBV19 to TRBJ1-1; D unclear. With 0 bases removed from V and 5 bases from J, the gap between germline ends came to 7 bases. This CDR3 has 13 residues. Germline loops: CDR1 LNHDA, CDR2 SQIVND (reference sequence). This CDR3 is CASSIDYRTEAFF. DNA for the CDR3: TGTGCCAGTAGTATAGATTACAGAACTGAAGCTTTCTTT.

This chain joins TRBV28 and TRBJ1-2; D is possibly TRBD1 (6 bases). Germline CDR1 MDHEN, CDR2 SYDVKM. The ends were cut back, 1 base at V and 6 bases at J, with 12 bases in the middle. The CDR3 has 14 amino acids. The CDR3 coding sequence is TGTGCCAGCAGTTTATCCAGGGGCTCGGATGGCTACACCTTC. Its protein is CASSLSRGSDGYTF.

The J gene is TRBJ1-2, the V gene TRBV30, with D unclear. V dropped 4 bases and J dropped 5 bases, with 11 bases sitting between them. The germline V gene encodes CDR1 GTSNPN and CDR2 SVGIG (reference sequence). CDR3 length equals 12 residues. In DNA, the CDR3 is TGTGCCTGGACTTTCCCGAGTTATGGCTACACCTTC. Protein sequence: CAWTFPSYGYTF.

In its sample, this clone was seen once. The chain couples TRBV27 to TRBJ2-1, with 9 positions matching TRBD1. The CDR3 has 14 amino acids. After removal of 7 bases from V and 10 bases from J, the junction contained 11 bases not matched to a gene. Germline CDR1 MNHEY, CDR2 SMNVEV (reference sequence). In DNA, the CDR3 is TGTGCCAGCACCTTCGGGACAGGGCATGGGGAGCAGTTCTTC. It encodes CASTFGTGHGEQFF.

The gene calls are TRBV30 and TRBJ2-7; tentatively, D is TRBD1 (6 bases). V was cut by 5 bases and J by 4 bases, with 12 bases left in between. The CDR3 is made up of 12 amino acids. Germline CDR1 reads GTSNPN; CDR2 reads SVGIG (reference sequence). CDR3 nucleotide sequence: TGTGCCTGGGAAACGCAGGGGTACGAGCAGTACTTC. Translating it yields CAWETQGYEQYF.